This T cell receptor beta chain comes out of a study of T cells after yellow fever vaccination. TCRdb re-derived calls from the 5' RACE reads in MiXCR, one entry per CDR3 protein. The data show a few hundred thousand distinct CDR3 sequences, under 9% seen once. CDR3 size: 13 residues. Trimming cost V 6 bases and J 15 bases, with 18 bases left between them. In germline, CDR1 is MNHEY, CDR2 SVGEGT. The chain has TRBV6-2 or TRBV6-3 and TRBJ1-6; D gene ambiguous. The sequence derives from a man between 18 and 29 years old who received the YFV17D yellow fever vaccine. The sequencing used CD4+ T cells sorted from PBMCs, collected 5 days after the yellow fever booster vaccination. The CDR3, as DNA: TGTGCCAGCAGAGAAACGCTGACCGGTCTCCTCCACTTT. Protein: CASRETLTGLLHF.